This T cell receptor (beta chain) was profiled in a study of beta chain features in type 1 diabetes. Sequenced material consisted of expressed TCRB transcripts (all of the isolated RNA was reverse transcribed). Some clones are missing from TCRdb's copy, which holds only in-frame ones; the method was immunoSEQ multiplex PCR. The repertoire consists of 250,000 or so clones, with roughly two thirds occurring once and the leading ten covering around 0.05%. The specimen was naive CD4+ T cells from blood. The source is a young man in good health.

In DNA, the CDR3 is TGCGCCAGCAGCCAAGATCCCACAGGGGACCAGCCCCAGCATTTT. It codes for CASSQDPTGDQPQHF. The V and J genes are TRBV4-3 and TRBJ1-5, with 7 bases that match TRBD1. V was pared by 0 bases and J by 7 bases, with 6 bases of the junction left unmatched. Germline loops: CDR1 LGHNA, CDR2 YSLEER. There are 15 residues in the CDR3.